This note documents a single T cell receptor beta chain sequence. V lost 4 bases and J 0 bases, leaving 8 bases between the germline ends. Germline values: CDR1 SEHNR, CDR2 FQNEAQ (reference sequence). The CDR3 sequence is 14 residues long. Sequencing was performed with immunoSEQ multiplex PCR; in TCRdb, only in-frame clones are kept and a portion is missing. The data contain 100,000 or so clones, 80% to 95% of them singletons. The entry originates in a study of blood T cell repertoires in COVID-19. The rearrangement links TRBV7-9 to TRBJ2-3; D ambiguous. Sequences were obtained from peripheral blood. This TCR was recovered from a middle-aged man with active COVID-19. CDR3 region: CASSSRGSTDTQYF. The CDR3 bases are TGTGCCAGCAGCTCACGTGGCAGCACAGATACGCAGTATTTT.